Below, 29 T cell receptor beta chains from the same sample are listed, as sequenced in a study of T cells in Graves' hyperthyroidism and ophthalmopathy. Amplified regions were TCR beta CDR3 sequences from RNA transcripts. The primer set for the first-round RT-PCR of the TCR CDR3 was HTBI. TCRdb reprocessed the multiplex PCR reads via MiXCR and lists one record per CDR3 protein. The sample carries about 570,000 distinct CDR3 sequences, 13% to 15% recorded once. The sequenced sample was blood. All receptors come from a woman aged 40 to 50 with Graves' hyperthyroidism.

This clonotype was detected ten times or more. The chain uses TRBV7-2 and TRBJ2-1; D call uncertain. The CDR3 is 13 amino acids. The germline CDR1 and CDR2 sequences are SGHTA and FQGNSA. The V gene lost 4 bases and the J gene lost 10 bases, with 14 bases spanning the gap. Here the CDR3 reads CASSSRTRSEQFF. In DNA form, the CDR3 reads TGTGCCAGCAGCTCACGAACCCGTTCGGAGCAGTTCTTC.

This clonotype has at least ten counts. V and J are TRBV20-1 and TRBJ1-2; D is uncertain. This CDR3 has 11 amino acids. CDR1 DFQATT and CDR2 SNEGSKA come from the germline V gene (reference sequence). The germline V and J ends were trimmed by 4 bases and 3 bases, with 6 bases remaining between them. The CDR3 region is CSATGDYGYTF. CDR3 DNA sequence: TGCAGTGCTACCGGGGACTATGGCTACACCTTC.

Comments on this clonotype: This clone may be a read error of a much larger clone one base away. The CDR3 DNA sequence: TGTGCCAACACATCCCCCCAGTATCAAGAGACCCAGTACTTC. Residues: CANTSPQYQETQYF. The genes are TRBV7-9 and TRBJ2-5; D not certain. The V gene's germline CDR1 is SEHNR and CDR2 FQNEAQ (reference sequence). V shed 10 bases and J shed 2 bases, with 17 bases lying between them. CDR3 length: 14 residues. The complete variable domain, with remaining parts taken from reference TRBV7-9 and TRBJ2-5, reads DTGVSQNPRHKITKRGQNVTFRCDPISEHNRLYWYRQTLGQGPEFLTYFQNEAQLEKSRLLSDRFSAERPKGSFSTLEIQRTEQGDSAMYLCANTSPQYQETQYFGPGTRLLVL.

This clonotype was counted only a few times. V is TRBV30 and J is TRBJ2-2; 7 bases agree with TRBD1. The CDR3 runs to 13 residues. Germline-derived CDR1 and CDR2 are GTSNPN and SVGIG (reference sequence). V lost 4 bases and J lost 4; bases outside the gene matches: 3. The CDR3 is CAWTAGGTGELFF. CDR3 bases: TGTGCCTGGACAGCAGGGGGCACCGGGGAGCTGTTTTTT.

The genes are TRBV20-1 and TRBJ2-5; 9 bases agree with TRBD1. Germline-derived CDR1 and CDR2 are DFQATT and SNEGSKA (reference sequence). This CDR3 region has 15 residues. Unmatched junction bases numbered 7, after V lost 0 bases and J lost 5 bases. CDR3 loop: CSARDLRTGAETQYF. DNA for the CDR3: TGCAGTGCTAGAGATTTGAGGACAGGGGCTGAGACCCAGTACTTC.

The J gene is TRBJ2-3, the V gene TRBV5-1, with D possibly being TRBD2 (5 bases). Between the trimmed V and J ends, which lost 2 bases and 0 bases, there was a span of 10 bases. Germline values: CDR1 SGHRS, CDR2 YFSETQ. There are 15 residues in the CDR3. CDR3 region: CASSFSVTSTDTQYF. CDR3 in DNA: TGCGCCAGCAGCTTTAGCGTAACTAGCACAGATACGCAGTATTTT.

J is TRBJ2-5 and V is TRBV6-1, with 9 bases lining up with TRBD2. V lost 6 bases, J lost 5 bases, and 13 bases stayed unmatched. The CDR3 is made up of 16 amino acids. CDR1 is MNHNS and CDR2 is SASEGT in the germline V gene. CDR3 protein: CASSQGVAGGGETQYF. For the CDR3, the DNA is TGTGCCAGCAGCCAGGGAGTTGCGGGGGGGGGGGAGACCCAGTACTTC.

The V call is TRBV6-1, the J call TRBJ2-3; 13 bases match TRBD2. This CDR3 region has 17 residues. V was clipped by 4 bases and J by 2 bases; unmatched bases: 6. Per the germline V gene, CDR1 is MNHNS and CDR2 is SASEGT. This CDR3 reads CASSAWTSGSYTDTQYF. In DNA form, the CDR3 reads TGTGCCAGCAGTGCCTGGACTAGCGGGAGCTACACAGATACGCAGTATTTT.

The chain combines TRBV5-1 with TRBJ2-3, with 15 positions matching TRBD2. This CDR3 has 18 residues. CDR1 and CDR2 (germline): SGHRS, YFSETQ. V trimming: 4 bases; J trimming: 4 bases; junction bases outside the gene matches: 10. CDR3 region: CASSPGLAGGPLADTQYF. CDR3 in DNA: TGCGCCAGCAGCCCGGGACTAGCGGGAGGTCCGTTGGCAGATACGCAGTATTTT.

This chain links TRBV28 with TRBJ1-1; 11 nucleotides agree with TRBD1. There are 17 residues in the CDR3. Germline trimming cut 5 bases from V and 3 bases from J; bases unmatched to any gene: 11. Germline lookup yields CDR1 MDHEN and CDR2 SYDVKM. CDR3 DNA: TGTGCCAGCAGTACCCGGGACAGGGGGAACCTAGACACTGAAGCTTTCTTT. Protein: CASSTRDRGNLDTEAFF.

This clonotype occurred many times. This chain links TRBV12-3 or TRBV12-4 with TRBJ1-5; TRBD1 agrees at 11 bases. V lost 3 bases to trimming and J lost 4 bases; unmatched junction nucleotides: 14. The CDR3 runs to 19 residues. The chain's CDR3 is CASSFKSGTGGGLNQPQHF. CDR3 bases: TGTGCCAGCAGTTTTAAGTCTGGGACAGGGGGGGGCTTAAATCAGCCCCAGCATTTT.

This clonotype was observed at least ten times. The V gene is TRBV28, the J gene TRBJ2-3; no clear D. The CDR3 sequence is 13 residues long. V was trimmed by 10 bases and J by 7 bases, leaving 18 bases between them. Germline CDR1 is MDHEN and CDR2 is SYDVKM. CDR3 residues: CATTSRAPNTQYF. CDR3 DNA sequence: TGTGCCACCACCTCAAGGGCCCCTAATACGCAGTATTTT.

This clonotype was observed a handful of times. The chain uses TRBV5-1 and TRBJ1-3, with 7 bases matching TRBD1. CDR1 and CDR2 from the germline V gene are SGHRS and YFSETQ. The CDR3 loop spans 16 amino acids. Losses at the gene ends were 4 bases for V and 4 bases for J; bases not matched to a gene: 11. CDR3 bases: TGCGCCAGCAGCGTAACAGGGGCCTCATTGGGAAACACCATATATTTT. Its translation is CASSVTGASLGNTIYF.

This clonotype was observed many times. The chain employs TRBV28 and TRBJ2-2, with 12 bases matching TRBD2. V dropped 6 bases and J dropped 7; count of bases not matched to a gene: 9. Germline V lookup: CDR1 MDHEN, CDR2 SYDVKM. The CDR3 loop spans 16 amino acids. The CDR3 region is CASSYELAGGNGELFF. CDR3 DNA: TGTGCCAGCAGCTACGAGCTAGCGGGAGGGAACGGGGAGCTGTTTTTT.

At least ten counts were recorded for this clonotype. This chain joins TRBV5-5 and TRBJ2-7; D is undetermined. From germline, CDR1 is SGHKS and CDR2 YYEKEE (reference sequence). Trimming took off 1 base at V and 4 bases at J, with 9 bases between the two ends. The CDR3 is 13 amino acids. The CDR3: CASSLLTEYEQYF. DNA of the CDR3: TGTGCCAGCAGCTTGCTCACAGAGTACGAGCAGTACTTC.

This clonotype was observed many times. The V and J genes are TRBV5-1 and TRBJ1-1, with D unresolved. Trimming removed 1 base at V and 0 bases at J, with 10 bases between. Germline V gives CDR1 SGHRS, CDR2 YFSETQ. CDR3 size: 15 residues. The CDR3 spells CASSLRAEMNTEAFF. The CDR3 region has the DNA TGCGCCAGCAGCTTGAGAGCCGAGATGAACACTGAAGCTTTCTTT.

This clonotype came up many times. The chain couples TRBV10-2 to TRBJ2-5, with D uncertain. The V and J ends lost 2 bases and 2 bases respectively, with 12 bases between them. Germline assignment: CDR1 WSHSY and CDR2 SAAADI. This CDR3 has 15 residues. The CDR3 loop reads CASSEGITIQETQYF. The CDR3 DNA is TGCGCCAGCAGTGAGGGAATAACCATACAAGAGACCCAGTACTTC.

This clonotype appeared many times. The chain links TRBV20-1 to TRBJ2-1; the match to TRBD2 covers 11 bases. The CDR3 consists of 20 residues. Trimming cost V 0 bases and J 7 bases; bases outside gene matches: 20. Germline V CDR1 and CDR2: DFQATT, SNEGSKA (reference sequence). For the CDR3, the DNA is TGCAGTGCTAGAGATCAACGTTCGACTAGCGGGACTACCCGTGGAAATGAGCAGTTCTTC. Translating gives CSARDQRSTSGTTRGNEQFF.

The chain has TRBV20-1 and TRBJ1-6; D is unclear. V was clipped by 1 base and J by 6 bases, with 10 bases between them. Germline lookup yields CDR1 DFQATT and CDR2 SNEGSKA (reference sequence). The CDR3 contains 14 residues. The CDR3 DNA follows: TGCAGTGCTAGAGTTATAGACATTAATTCACCCCTCCACTTT. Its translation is CSARVIDINSPLHF.

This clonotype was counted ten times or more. The CDR3 coding sequence is TGTGCCAGCAGACCCCCGGGGCATGCTACCGGGGAGCTGTTTTTT. Amino acids: CASRPPGHATGELFF. The rearrangement links TRBV6-1 to TRBJ2-2; D assignment may be TRBD1 or TRBD2 (5 bases each). V lost 6 bases and J lost 5, with 16 bases in between. There are 15 residues in the CDR3. CDR1 MNHNS and CDR2 SASEGT come from the germline V gene.

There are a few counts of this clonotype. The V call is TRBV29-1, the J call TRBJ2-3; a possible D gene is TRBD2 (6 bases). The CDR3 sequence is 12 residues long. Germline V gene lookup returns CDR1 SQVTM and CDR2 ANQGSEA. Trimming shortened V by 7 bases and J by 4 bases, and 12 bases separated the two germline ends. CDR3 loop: CSGRLGADTQYF. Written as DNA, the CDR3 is TGCAGCGGGCGACTAGGGGCAGATACGCAGTATTTT.

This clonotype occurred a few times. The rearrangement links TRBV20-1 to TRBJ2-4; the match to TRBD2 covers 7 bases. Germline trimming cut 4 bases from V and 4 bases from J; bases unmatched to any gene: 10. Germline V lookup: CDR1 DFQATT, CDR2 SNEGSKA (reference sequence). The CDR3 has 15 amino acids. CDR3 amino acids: CSATSGEDYKNIQYF. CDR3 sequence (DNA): TGCAGTGCTACTAGCGGAGAGGACTATAAAAACATTCAGTACTTC.

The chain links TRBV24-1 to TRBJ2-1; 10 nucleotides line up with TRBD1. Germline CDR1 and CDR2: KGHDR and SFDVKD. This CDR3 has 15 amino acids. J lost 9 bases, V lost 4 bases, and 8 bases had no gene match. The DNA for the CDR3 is TGTGCCACCAGTGACCCGGGACAGGGGATGGGTGAGCAGTTCTTC. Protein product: CATSDPGQGMGEQFF.

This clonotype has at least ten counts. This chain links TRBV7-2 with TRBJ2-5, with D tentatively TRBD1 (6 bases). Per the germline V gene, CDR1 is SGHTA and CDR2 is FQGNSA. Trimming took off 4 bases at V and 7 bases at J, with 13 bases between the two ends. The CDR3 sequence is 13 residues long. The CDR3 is CASSSGVLGTQYF. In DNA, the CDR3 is TGTGCCAGCAGCTCAGGGGTTCTTGGGACCCAGTACTTC.

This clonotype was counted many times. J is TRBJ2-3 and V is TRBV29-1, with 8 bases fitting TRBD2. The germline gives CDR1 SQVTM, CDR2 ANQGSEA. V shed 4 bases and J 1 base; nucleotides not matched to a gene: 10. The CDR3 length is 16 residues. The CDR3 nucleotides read TGCAGCGTTGCCCGGGCTAGCGGGTTTGGCACAGATACGCAGTATTTT. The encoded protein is CSVARASGFGTDTQYF.

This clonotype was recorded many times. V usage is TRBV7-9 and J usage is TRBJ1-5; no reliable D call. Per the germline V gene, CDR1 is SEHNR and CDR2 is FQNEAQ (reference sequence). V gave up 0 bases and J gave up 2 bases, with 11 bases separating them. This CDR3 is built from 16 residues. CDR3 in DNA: TGTGCCAGCAGCTTAGCAAACGATTACGGCAATCAGCCCCAGCATTTT. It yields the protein CASSLANDYGNQPQHF.

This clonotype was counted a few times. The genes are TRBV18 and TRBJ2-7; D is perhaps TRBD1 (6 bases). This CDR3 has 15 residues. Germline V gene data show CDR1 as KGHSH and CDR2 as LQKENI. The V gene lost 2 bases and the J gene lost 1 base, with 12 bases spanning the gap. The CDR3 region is CASSPGAQGSYEQYF. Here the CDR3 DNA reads TGTGCCAGCTCACCAGGAGCCCAGGGGTCCTACGAGCAGTACTTC.

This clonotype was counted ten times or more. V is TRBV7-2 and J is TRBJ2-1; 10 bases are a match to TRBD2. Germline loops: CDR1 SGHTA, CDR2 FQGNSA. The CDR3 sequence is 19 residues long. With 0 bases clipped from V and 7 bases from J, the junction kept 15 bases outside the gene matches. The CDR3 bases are TGTGCCAGCAGCTTAGCGAGAGGTCTAGCGGGAGCCTTGTTAAATGAGCAGTTCTTC. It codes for CASSLARGLAGALLNEQFF.

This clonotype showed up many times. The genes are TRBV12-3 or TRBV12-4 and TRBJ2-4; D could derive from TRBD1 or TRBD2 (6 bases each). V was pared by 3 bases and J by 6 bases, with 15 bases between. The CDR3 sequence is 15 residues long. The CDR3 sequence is CASSLEGVWGNIQYF. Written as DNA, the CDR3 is TGTGCCAGCAGTTTGGAGGGGGTCTGGGGAAACATTCAGTACTTC.